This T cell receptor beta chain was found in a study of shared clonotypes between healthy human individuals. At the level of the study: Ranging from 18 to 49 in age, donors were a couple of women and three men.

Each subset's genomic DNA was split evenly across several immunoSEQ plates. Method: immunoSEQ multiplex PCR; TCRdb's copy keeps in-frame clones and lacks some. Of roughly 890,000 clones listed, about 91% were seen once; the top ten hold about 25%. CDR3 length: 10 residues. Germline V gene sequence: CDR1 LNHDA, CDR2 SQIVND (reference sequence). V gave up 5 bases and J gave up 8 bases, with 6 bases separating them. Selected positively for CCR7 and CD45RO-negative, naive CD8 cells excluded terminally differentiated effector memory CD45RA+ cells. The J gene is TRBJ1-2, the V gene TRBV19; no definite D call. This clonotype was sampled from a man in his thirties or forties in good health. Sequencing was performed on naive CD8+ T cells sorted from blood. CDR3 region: CASSGFGYTF. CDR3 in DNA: TGTGCCAGTAGTGGATTCGGCTACACCTTC.